This entry describes one T cell receptor beta chain. What it recognizes is unknown. Clones were read by immunoSEQ multiplex PCR, and TCRdb kept only the in-frame ones, dropping some. The sample includes 120,000 or so clones, about 90% of them seen just once. This specimen belongs to a study of cytomegalovirus exposure and HLA in healthy donors. General observations from the study: Accounts indicate the classifier identified cytomegalovirus status with strong specificity and sensitivity. The listing of 150 to 200 TCR beta chains classed them as cytomegalovirus-associated. The study found most TCR sequences rare, yet found some public TCRs in many donors.

The donors were members of the validation cohort, which comprised more than 90 subjects and was separate from the first cohort of 666 subjects. The CDR3 loop spans 13 amino acids. Germline V gene data show CDR1 as SEHNR and CDR2 as FQNEAQ (reference sequence). Deletions cut 2 bases from V and 6 bases from J, with 8 bases between. Material for sequencing was PBMCs. The clonotype originates from a woman between 18 and 29 years old in good health and CMV-seronegative. V is TRBV7-9 and J is TRBJ2-1; D is possibly TRBD2 (5 bases). The CDR3 DNA follows: TGTGCCAGCAGCTTACCCCTAGCCAATGAGCAGTTCTTC. This translates into CASSLPLANEQFF.